This TCR beta chain was identified in a study of T-cell memory formation after mild COVID-19. Turning to the study itself: TCR clusters were mostly confined to one donor each.

MiXCR, applied by TCRdb to the 5' RACE reads, yields one record per CDR3 protein. The sample contains approximately 110,000 distinct CDR3 sequences, 20% to 25% of which appear only once. This clonotype was found a few times. The TCR sequence derives from a man aged 18-30 years who had mild COVID-19 (a few samples of this study predate the infection). Cell type and time point are not known. Sequencing used PBMCs or a T cell subset sorted from them (not recorded which).

The CDR3 reads CASSLVTATRNYGYTF. In nucleotides, the CDR3 is TGTGCCAGCAGCTTGGTGACAGCCACCCGGAACTATGGCTACACCTTC. This rearrangement joins TRBV5-5 to TRBJ1-2; D is perhaps TRBD1 (5 bases). The CDR3 loop spans 16 amino acids. Germline values: CDR1 SGHKS, CDR2 YYEKEE (reference sequence). V was cut by 0 bases and J by 2 bases, with 14 bases left in between. Based on the CDR3 plus reference TRBV5-5 and TRBJ1-2, the full variable domain is DAGVTQSPTHLIKTRGQQVTLRCSPISGHKSVSWYQQVLGQGPQFIFQYYEKEERGRGNFPDRFSARQFPNYSSELNVNALLLGDSALYLCASSLVTATRNYGYTFGSGTRLTVV.